The clone carrying this T cell receptor beta chain has a count of ten or more. The germline CDR1 and CDR2 sequences are MGHRA and YSYEKL. J was trimmed by 2 bases and V by 0 bases; bases with no gene match: 8. The CDR3 is 17 amino acids. In TCRdb, the multiplex PCR reads were re-called with MiXCR into one record per CDR3 protein. Of around 290,000 distinct CDR3 sequences in the sample, about 30% are singletons; the top ten hold about 1.2%. This sample was taken from a study of breast tumors, draining lymph nodes, adjacent tissues. Samples came from axillary lymph nodes draining the breast cancer. The TCR sequence derives from a female donor with breast cancer. Some clones in this sample may be carry-over from other donors' samples. Source material: axillary lymph node tissue. The chain combines TRBV4-1 with TRBJ2-3; 7 bases are shared with TRBD2. The CDR3 nucleotides are TGCGCCAGCAGCCAAGAGCGTAGCGGGTTCCTCACAGATACGCAGTATTTT. Residues: CASSQERSGFLTDTQYF.